This T cell receptor (beta chain) is from a study of blood T cell repertoires in COVID-19. Overall study context: PBMCs, B-cell-depleted T cells, or T cells provided the cDNA or gDNA that made up the material.

Trimming stripped 1 base from V and 10 bases from J, with 20 bases between. Looked up from germline, CDR1 is LGHNA and CDR2 is YNFKEQ. This CDR3 region has 17 residues. In the authors' methods: Reference gene primer amplification gave nucleated cell count estimates. The data were produced by immunoSEQ multiplex PCR, yet TCRdb's version contains in-frame clones alone and is incomplete. The V and J calls and clone size come from that table; D and trimming were worked out from the DNA. In the table there are under 95,000 clones, 80% to 90% of which are singletons. This clonotype was sampled from a woman over 75 with acute or convalescent COVID-19. The gene calls are TRBV4-2 and TRBJ1-6; TRBD1 is a possible D gene (6 bases). Sequenced: peripheral blood. This CDR3 is CASSQVGGRMIRSPLHF. The CDR3 coding sequence is TGTGCCAGCAGCCAAGTCGGGGGGCGTATGATAAGATCACCCCTCCACTTT.